These 17 T cell receptor beta chains were sequenced from one sample in a study of cytomegalovirus exposure and HLA in healthy donors. A multiplex PCR was run with 60 Vbeta primers and 13 Jbeta primers. Profiling relied on immunoSEQ multiplex PCR, and the TCRdb table lists in-frame clones only, not all of them. The data show roughly 99,000 clones, around three quarters seen once. The material sequenced was PBMCs. These receptors all stem from a man aged 25 to 45 in good health and CMV-seronegative.

This rearrangement joins TRBV5-1 to TRBJ2-7, with D possibly TRBD1 on 6 matching bases. The CDR3 totals 15 residues. V lost 3 bases and J 1 base, leaving 14 bases between the germline ends. CDR1 is SGHRS, CDR2 YFSETQ, per germline. This CDR3 reads CASSSTGVASYEQYF. The CDR3 DNA follows: TGCGCCAGCAGCTCGACAGGCGTTGCTTCCTACGAGCAGTACTTC.

The chain employs TRBV7-9 and TRBJ2-1; no definite D call. This CDR3 region has 15 residues. Germline CDR1 is SEHNR and CDR2 is FQNEAQ (reference sequence). Trimming removed 3 bases at V and 0 bases at J, with 9 bases between. This chain's CDR3 is CASSLLPSSYNEQFF. CDR3 sequence (DNA): TGTGCCAGCAGCTTGCTACCTAGCTCCTACAATGAGCAGTTCTTC. Variable domain in full (rest from reference TRBV7-9 and TRBJ2-1): DTGVSQNPRHKITKRGQNVTFRCDPISEHNRLYWYRQTLGQGPEFLTYFQNEAQLEKSRLLSDRFSAERPKGSFSTLEIQRTEQGDSAMYLCASSLLPSSYNEQFFGPGTRLTVL.

This clone was picked up a small number of times. The chain has TRBV30 and TRBJ2-1; perhaps TRBD2 as D (11 bases). CDR1 is GTSNPN and CDR2 is SVGIG in the germline V gene (reference sequence). The length of the CDR3 is 15 residues. V gave up 8 bases and J gave up 4 bases, with 21 bases separating them. The CDR3 here is CARDRGLAVYNEQFF. CDR3 bases: TGTGCCAGGGACAGGGGACTAGCGGTATACAATGAGCAGTTCTTC.

This chain uses TRBV5-4 with TRBJ2-5, with 9 bases matching TRBD2. Germline-derived CDR1 and CDR2 are SGHNT and YYREEE (reference sequence). This CDR3 is built from 17 residues. J lost 4 bases, V lost 4 bases, and 14 bases had no gene match. DNA for the CDR3: TGTGCCAGCAGCCCCCCAGCCGGCGGGGGGGCCGGAGAGACCCAGTACTTC. Its translation is CASSPPAGGGAGETQYF.

There are a few counts of this clone. CDR3 loop: CASSLEGTGGGKTQYF. As DNA, the CDR3 is TGTGCCAGCAGCTTAGAGGGGACAGGGGGTGGGAAGACCCAGTACTTC. The genes are TRBV7-3 and TRBJ2-5, with 11 bases that match TRBD1. The CDR3 covers 16 residues. Germline CDR1 SGHTA, CDR2 FQGTGA. The trim removed 2 bases at V and 6 bases at J, leaving 8 bases unmatched.

This clone was counted a single time. The V call is TRBV27, the J call TRBJ1-2; the D is unclear. Germline V gene sequence: CDR1 MNHEY, CDR2 SMNVEV (reference sequence). Trimming took 5 bases from V and 8 from J, leaving 21 bases between them. The CDR3 is 15 residues long. The CDR3: CASSLNPRVLRGYTF. For the CDR3, the DNA is TGTGCCAGCAGTCTCAACCCACGGGTACTGCGGGGCTACACCTTC.

This clone was seen a single time. This sequence joins TRBV7-9 and TRBJ2-3, with 12 bases aligning to TRBD1. Losses at the gene ends were 5 bases for V and 7 bases for J; bases not matched to a gene: 13. Germline V gene lookup returns CDR1 SEHNR and CDR2 FQNEAQ (reference sequence). The CDR3 contains 17 residues. The CDR3 here is CASSVRAGTGGAYTQYF. The DNA for the CDR3 is TGTGCCAGCAGCGTTAGAGCCGGGACAGGGGGCGCGTATACGCAGTATTTT.

The chain couples TRBV7-7 to TRBJ2-1, with 11 positions matching TRBD2. This CDR3 comprises 15 residues. J was trimmed by 4 bases and V by 5 bases; bases with no gene match: 4. Germline V gene sequence: CDR1 SSHAT, CDR2 FNYEAQ (reference sequence). The CDR3 loop reads CASSPGLAGYNEQFF. Written as DNA, the CDR3 is TGTGCCAGCAGCCCTGGACTAGCGGGTTACAATGAGCAGTTCTTC.

V gene TRBV30 combines with J gene TRBJ2-7; the match to TRBD1 covers 9 bases. V was clipped by 1 base and J by 4 bases; unmatched bases: 8. The CDR3 consists of 15 residues. The germline V gene has CDR1 GTSNPN and CDR2 SVGIG (reference sequence). The chain's CDR3 is CAWSAGQGLIYEQYF. In DNA form, the CDR3 reads TGTGCCTGGAGTGCGGGACAGGGACTGATTTACGAGCAGTACTTC.

The chain combines TRBV14 with TRBJ2-3; 7 positions agree with TRBD2. The CDR3 totals 15 residues. The germline V gene encodes CDR1 SGHDN and CDR2 FVKESK. Losses at the gene ends were 0 bases for V and 0 bases for J; bases not matched to a gene: 0. This CDR3 is CASSQDSGSTDTQYF. CDR3 in DNA: TGTGCCAGCAGCCAAGATAGCGGGAGCACAGATACGCAGTATTTT.

The chain couples TRBV29-1 to TRBJ2-5; the match to TRBD1 covers 8 bases. The J call may be wrong; the DNA end is better matched by TRBJ2-7. This CDR3 spans 13 amino acids. CDR1 SQVTM and CDR2 ANQGSEA come from the germline V gene. CDR3 amino acids: CSVETTGGYEQYF. The CDR3 DNA reads as TGCAGCGTTGAAACTACAGGGGGCTACGAGCAGTACTTC.

The chain couples TRBV29-1 to TRBJ1-2; TRBD1 aligns across 11 bases. V trimming: 6 bases; J trimming: 3 bases; junction bases outside the gene matches: 9. CDR3 size: 15 residues. Germline V gene lookup returns CDR1 SQVTM and CDR2 ANQGSEA. CDR3 coding DNA: TGCAGCGTGGGACAGGGGGGTCGTTCCGACTATGGCTACACCTTC. Its protein product is CSVGQGGRSDYGYTF.

The V call is TRBV7-3, the J call TRBJ1-2; tentatively, D is TRBD1 (5 bases). Germline assignment: CDR1 SGHTA and CDR2 FQGTGA. The CDR3 is made up of 13 amino acids. Trimming removed 4 bases from V and 4 bases from J, with 10 bases in between. DNA for the CDR3: TGTGCCAGCAGCTCCGACAGTACCTATGGCTACACCTTC. It is translated as CASSSDSTYGYTF.

The V and J genes are TRBV18 and TRBJ1-2; possible D gene TRBD1, 5 bases. Trimming took off 0 bases at V and 6 bases at J, with 14 bases between the two ends. Germline V gene lookup returns CDR1 KGHSH and CDR2 LQKENI. This CDR3 comprises 15 residues. As DNA, the CDR3 is TGTGCCAGCTCACCACCGTCAGGGAACGGTGATGGCTACACCTTC. Translation: CASSPPSGNGDGYTF.

This rearrangement joins TRBV10-3 to TRBJ2-3, with TRBD2 matching over 9 bases. CDR1 ENHRY and CDR2 SYGVKD come from the germline V gene. This CDR3 region has 16 residues. The V gene end was trimmed by 3 bases and the J gene end by 4 bases; junction bases not matched to a gene: 8. The CDR3 DNA sequence: TGTGCCATCAGTGAATGGGGCGGGGGGGCAGCAGATACGCAGTATTTT. It is translated as CAISEWGGGAADTQYF.

The chain carries TRBV28 and TRBJ2-7, with a possible D match to TRBD1 (6 bases). V gave up 2 bases and J gave up 4 bases, with 18 bases separating them. Germline V gene lookup returns CDR1 MDHEN and CDR2 SYDVKM. The CDR3 extends over 16 amino acids. The CDR3 nucleotides read TGTGCCAGCAGTTTAGGCAAACAGGGTTTTAGGTACGAGCAGTACTTC. Protein product: CASSLGKQGFRYEQYF.

This chain joins TRBV15 and TRBJ2-7; perhaps TRBD2 as D (6 bases). The length of the CDR3 is 13 residues. V was pared by 0 bases and J by 7 bases, with 10 bases between. CDR1 and CDR2 from the germline V gene are LNHNV and YYDKDF (reference sequence). The CDR3 coding sequence is TGTGCCACCAGCAGAGATGCCCGGGGGGAGCAGTACTTC. It specifies CATSRDARGEQYF.